The 19 T cell receptor beta chains in this list originate from one sample, sequenced in a study of naive and memory T cell subsets. Antigens of these TCRs are unknown. Study results and limitations: Especially in CD8 cells, naive repertoires contained a few larger clonotypes, possibly CD45RA-re-expressing memory cells.

Both TRBC1 and TRBC2 were covered by a beta constant-region primer of two equimolar oligonucleotides. Ligated cDNA was amplified by four rounds of PCR with nested alpha and beta constant-region primers and SP2. Each CDR3 protein is one row after TCRdb ran MiXCR on the UMI-ligation and nested PCR reads. The data show under 150,000 distinct CDR3 sequences, approximately 18% seen once. What was sequenced was naive CD8+ T cells from blood. These receptors were taken from a human donor in good health.

Only a few counts were recorded for this clonotype. The V gene is TRBV6-5, the J gene TRBJ2-1; D is ambiguous. V lost 3 bases to trimming and J lost 6 bases, with 9 bases between them. The CDR3 contains 13 residues. CDR1 and CDR2 from the germline V gene are MNHEY and SVGAGI. CDR3 in amino acids: CASSYHGVNEQFF. Written as DNA, the CDR3 is TGTGCCAGCAGTTATCATGGCGTCAATGAGCAGTTCTTC.

The gene calls are TRBV30 and TRBJ2-1, with D possibly TRBD2 on 5 matching bases. This CDR3 spans 12 amino acids. The germline CDR1 and CDR2 sequences are GTSNPN and SVGIG (reference sequence). V was pared by 2 bases and J by 9 bases, with 11 bases between. CDR3 sequence reads: CAWSYREGEQFF. The CDR3 bases are TGTGCCTGGAGTTACCGGGAAGGTGAGCAGTTCTTC.

The rearrangement joins TRBV7-2 to TRBJ2-1; TRBD2 matches 9 bases. In germline, CDR1 is SGHTA, CDR2 FQGNSA. The ends lost 4 bases at V and 3 bases at J; junction bases unmatched: 10. The CDR3 has 17 residues. The CDR3 protein is CASSSLDASGNYNEQFF. CDR3 nucleotide sequence: TGTGCCAGCAGCTCCTTAGATGCTAGCGGGAACTACAATGAGCAGTTCTTC.

The table lists this clonotype with a few counts. This sequence joins TRBV7-6 and TRBJ2-2, with unresolved D. V lost 1 base to trimming and J lost 0 bases, with 6 bases between them. The germline CDR1 and CDR2 sequences are SGHVS and FNYEAQ. This CDR3 has 15 amino acids. DNA of the CDR3: TGTGCCAGCAGCTTAGACGCCACGAACACCGGGGAGCTGTTTTTT. Translated, it gives CASSLDATNTGELFF.

The CDR3 loop is CSALNRGHGYTF. Here the CDR3 DNA reads TGCAGTGCCTTGAACAGGGGTCATGGCTACACCTTC. The chain employs TRBV20-1 and TRBJ1-2; 7 bases align to TRBD1. V lost 6 bases and J lost 6; bases outside the gene matches: 7. This CDR3 contains 12 residues. CDR1 is DFQATT, CDR2 SNEGSKA, per germline (reference sequence).

This clonotype was observed a handful of times. V is TRBV11-2 and J is TRBJ1-1, with 7 nucleotides matching TRBD1. In germline, CDR1 is SGHAT, CDR2 FQNNGV. With 6 bases clipped from V and 2 bases from J, the junction kept 6 bases outside the gene matches. The CDR3 has 14 amino acids. The CDR3 DNA reads as TGTGCCAGCAGATGGACAGGTCGAAACACTGAAGCTTTCTTT. The encoded protein is CASRWTGRNTEAFF.

V and J are TRBV12-3 or TRBV12-4 and TRBJ2-1; TRBD2 matches 11 bases. Trimming at V came to 6 bases and at J to 5 bases, leaving 9 bases not matched to a gene. The CDR3 consists of 16 residues. Here the CDR3 DNA reads TGTGCCAGCAGACGTCCGGGACTAGCGGAAAACAATGAGCAGTTCTTC. Protein: CASRRPGLAENNEQFF.

V gene TRBV28 combines with J gene TRBJ2-7; D is unresolved. With 6 bases removed from V and 3 bases from J, the gap between germline ends came to 15 bases. Per the germline V gene, CDR1 is MDHEN and CDR2 is SYDVKM. The CDR3 spans 14 residues. The CDR3: CASSPSPENYEQYF. The CDR3 DNA reads TGTGCCAGCAGCCCGAGTCCCGAGAACTACGAGCAGTACTTC.

This clonotype was observed a few times. The CDR3 nucleotides read TGTGCCAGCAGTGAACTAGGGCTCGGCTACACCTTC. It translates to CASSELGLGYTF. V usage is TRBV25-1 and J usage is TRBJ1-2; unclear D gene. Germline values: CDR1 MGHDK, CDR2 SYGVNS. This CDR3 has 12 amino acids. The ends were cut back, 2 bases at V and 8 bases at J, with 9 bases in the middle.

This clonotype was picked up many times. The chain carries TRBV28 and TRBJ1-1; no clear D gene. Trimming left V 6 bases short and J 1 base short, with 3 bases between. The CDR3 is 11 residues long. Germline CDR1 MDHEN, CDR2 SYDVKM. In nucleotides, the CDR3 is TGTGCCAGCAGAGGGAACACTGAAGCTTTCTTT. It specifies CASRGNTEAFF.

V is TRBV3-1 and J is TRBJ2-4; 13 bases fit TRBD2. The J segment lost 5 bases and the V segment lost 3 bases, leaving 7 bases of the junction unmatched. CDR1 and CDR2 (germline): LGHDT, YNNKEL (reference sequence). This CDR3 comprises 17 residues. This chain's CDR3 is CASSHVLAGGTENIQYF. DNA of the CDR3: TGTGCCAGCAGCCACGTACTAGCGGGAGGGACCGAAAACATTCAGTACTTC.

A few counts support this clonotype. V gene TRBV5-6 combines with J gene TRBJ2-7, with a weak D call TRBD2 (6 bases). This CDR3 is 15 amino acids long. The V end was cut by 4 bases, the J end by 3 bases, with 17 bases between. The germline V gene has CDR1 SGHDT and CDR2 YYEEEE. In DNA form, the CDR3 reads TGTGCCAGCAGCCCCGTCGCGGGACGGAGCTACGAGCAGTACTTC. Translation gives CASSPVAGRSYEQYF.

The chain recombines TRBV28 with TRBJ2-2; 10 nucleotides agree with TRBD2. The CDR3 is 16 amino acids. Losses at the gene ends were 8 bases for V and 0 bases for J; bases not matched to a gene: 6. In germline, CDR1 is MDHEN, CDR2 SYDVKM. CDR3 residues: CASFAAGGSNTGELFF. CDR3 nucleotides: TGTGCCAGCTTTGCAGCGGGAGGGTCGAACACCGGGGAGCTGTTTTTT.

The V call is TRBV6-6, the J call TRBJ2-1, with 13 bases matching TRBD2. CDR3 length: 22 amino acids. CDR1 is MNHNY and CDR2 is SVGAGI in the germline V gene (reference sequence). J lost 5 bases, V lost 1 base, and 20 bases had no gene match. The CDR3 DNA sequence: TGTGCCAGCAGTTACTTAGCGGGCACAAGGACTAGCGGGAGTGATGATCACAATGAGCAGTTCTTC. As protein: CASSYLAGTRTSGSDDHNEQFF.

This clonotype was seen a few times. V is TRBV18 and J is TRBJ2-7; the D gene is possibly TRBD1 (6 bases). The V gene lost 8 bases and the J gene lost 3 bases, with 14 bases spanning the gap. This CDR3 spans 13 amino acids. CDR1 KGHSH and CDR2 LQKENI come from the germline V gene. The CDR3 loop reads CASAGTRDYEQYF. CDR3 DNA: TGTGCCAGCGCCGGGACACGAGACTACGAGCAGTACTTC.

This clonotype showed up just a few times. The rearrangement links TRBV29-1 to TRBJ2-7; 10 bases agree with TRBD1. Germline trimming cut 0 bases from V and 2 bases from J; bases unmatched to any gene: 1. The CDR3 consists of 14 residues. The germline V gene has CDR1 SQVTM and CDR2 ANQGSEA. CDR3 region: CSVEEGQGTYEQYF. DNA for the CDR3: TGCAGCGTTGAAGAGGGACAGGGGACCTACGAGCAGTACTTC.

V and J are TRBV6-6 and TRBJ2-1, with D unresolved. The V end lost 2 bases, the J end lost 3 bases, and 2 bases lay between the germline ends. The germline gives CDR1 MNHNY, CDR2 SVGAGI (reference sequence). This CDR3 has 12 residues. In nucleotides, the CDR3 is TGTGCCAGCAGTTACGACTACAATGAGCAGTTCTTC. It codes for CASSYDYNEQFF.

Regarding this clonotype: The junction shows a germline mismatch at one end, possibly a read error. The rearrangement links TRBV14 to TRBJ2-3; weak D call: TRBD2 (6 bases). CDR1 is SGHDN, CDR2 FVKESK, per germline. The CDR3 loop spans 16 amino acids. In nucleotides, the CDR3 is TGTACCAGCAGCCAGGCCGGGGGAAATCCCACAGATACGCAGTATTTT. It encodes CTSSQAGGNPTDTQYF.

This clonotype was counted between two and nine times. V and J are TRBV20-1 and TRBJ1-5, with D perhaps TRBD1 (5 bases). The CDR3 extends over 14 amino acids. Per germline, CDR1 DFQATT and CDR2 SNEGSKA (reference sequence). The ends were cut back, 3 bases at V and 0 bases at J, with 9 bases in the middle. CDR3: CSARGQFSNQPQHF. Written as DNA, the CDR3 is TGCAGTGCTAGGGGGCAGTTTAGCAATCAGCCCCAGCATTTT.